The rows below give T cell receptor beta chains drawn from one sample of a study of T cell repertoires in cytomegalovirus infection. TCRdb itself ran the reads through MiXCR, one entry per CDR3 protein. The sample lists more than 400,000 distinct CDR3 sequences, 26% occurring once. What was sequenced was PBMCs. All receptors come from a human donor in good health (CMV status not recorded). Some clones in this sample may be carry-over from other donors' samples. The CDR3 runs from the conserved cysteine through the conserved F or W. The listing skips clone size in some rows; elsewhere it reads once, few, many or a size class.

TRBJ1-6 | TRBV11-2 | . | CASSLDPGVSPLHF
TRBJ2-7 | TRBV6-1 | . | CASSSLQGAYEQYF
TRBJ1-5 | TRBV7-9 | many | CASSLGIRNPQHF
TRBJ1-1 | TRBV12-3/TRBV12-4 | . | CASALGVNTEAFF
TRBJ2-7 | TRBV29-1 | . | CSAIYRDSPYEQYF
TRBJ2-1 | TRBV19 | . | CASTPRGGPNSYNEQFF
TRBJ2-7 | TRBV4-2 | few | CASSLRPEYEQYF
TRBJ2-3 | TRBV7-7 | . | CASSNSFGGPWGTQYF
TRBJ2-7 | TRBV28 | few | CASSLRQERVEQYF
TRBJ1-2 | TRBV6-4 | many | CASSDSEGGSYTF
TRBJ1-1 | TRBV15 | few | CATSRGVRGRYTEAFF
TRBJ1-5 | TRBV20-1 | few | CSARIGTANQPQHF
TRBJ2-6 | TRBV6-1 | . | CASKQGGANVLTF
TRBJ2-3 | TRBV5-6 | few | CASSLTLLLAGSTDTQYF
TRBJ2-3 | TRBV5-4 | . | CASSFDSDTQYF
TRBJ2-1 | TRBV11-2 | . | CASSPARGEQFF
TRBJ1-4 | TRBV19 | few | CASRRINEKLFF
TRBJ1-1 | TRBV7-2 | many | CASSPRWWGNTEAFF
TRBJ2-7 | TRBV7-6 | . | CASSSRDMGAYEQYF
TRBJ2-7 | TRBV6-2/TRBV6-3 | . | CASIGSNPTYEQYF
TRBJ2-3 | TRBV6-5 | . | CASSYSGASTDTQYF
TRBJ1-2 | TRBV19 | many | CASSFAGFNHGYTF
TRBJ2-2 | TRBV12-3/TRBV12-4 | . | CASSLGPRGNTGELFF
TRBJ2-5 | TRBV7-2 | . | CASSLFVTALQETQYF
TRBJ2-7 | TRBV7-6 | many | CASSLGQSEQYF
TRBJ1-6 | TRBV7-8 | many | CASSLDIGRSNSPLHF